The text below deals with one T cell receptor beta chain. What it recognizes is unknown. PCR primers comprised 60 Vbeta and 13 Jbeta primers. Sequencing was performed with immunoSEQ multiplex PCR; in TCRdb, only in-frame clones are kept and a portion is missing. In the table there are 100,000 to 120,000 clones, roughly 67% of which are singletons. Germline lookup yields CDR1 MNHEY and CDR2 SVGAGI. The V gene lost 5 bases and the J gene lost 3 bases, with 14 bases spanning the gap. This CDR3 has 15 amino acids. These data originate in a study of cytomegalovirus exposure and HLA in healthy donors. Study results and limitations: Reportedly, HLA-A and HLA-B alleles of most subjects were accurately predicted from TCR beta.

This receptor was taken from a man between 18 and 29 years old in good health and CMV-seropositive. This chain connects TRBV6-5 to TRBJ2-1; maybe TRBD2 (6 bases). Source material: PBMCs. The CDR3 protein is CASSGGTPSYNEQFF. The DNA for the CDR3 is TGTGCCAGCAGTGGCGGGACTCCTAGCTACAATGAGCAGTTCTTC.